This entry features one T cell receptor (beta chain) sequence. Its specificity is not known. This sample was taken from a study of T-cell reconstitution after alpha-beta-depleted transplantation in children. Findings and limits, study-wide: Several hundred expanded graft clones reportedly supplied alpha-beta T cells about two months after transplant. Recipient T cells and thymic progenitors that survived were the source of the high TCRbeta diversity seen at day 60 in some patients. T-cell counts and diversity were attributed mostly to newly produced T cells one year after transplant.

Unique molecular identifiers featured in how the TCRbeta library was prepared. TCRdb re-derived calls from the PCR reads in MiXCR, one entry per CDR3 protein. The data show about 870,000 distinct CDR3 sequences, approximately 15% seen once. The sequence derives from a male patient under 18 who had a stem cell transplant for acute lymphoblastic leukemia, so the T cells may come from the graft donor. The input for sequencing was PBMCs, mostly from graft donor cells, taken 360 days after TCRalphabeta/CD19-depleted stem cell transplant.

The CDR3 DNA is TGTGCCAGCAGCCAAGATCCCGGGTGGGAGAAGGACATTCAGTACTTC. Encoded protein: CASSQDPGWEKDIQYF. V is TRBV3-1 and J is TRBJ2-4; D perhaps matches TRBD2 (5 bases). The V gene lost 0 bases and the J gene lost 8 bases, with 17 bases spanning the gap. Per the germline V gene, CDR1 is LGHDT and CDR2 is YNNKEL (reference sequence). CDR3 length: 16 amino acids.